The present T cell receptor beta chain was sequenced within a study of blood T cells in healthy people across ages. Study in general: Template switching caught about one barcoded beta molecule for each two T cells. Study-wide results and caveats: Age showed a roughly linear inverse relationship with TCR beta diversity per million T cells. Estimates based on one million T cells were treated as lower bounds.

Combining a sample-barcoded 5' primer with a J-beta primer mix, a second PCR ran for about 6 to 12 cycles. In TCRdb, the 5' RACE reads were re-called with MiXCR into one record per CDR3 protein. The sample has approximately 1.5 million distinct CDR3 sequences, around 35% seen once. Samples each had at least 5 micrograms of total RNA extracted. With respect to this clonotype: Its antigen is unidentified.

The CDR3 runs to 15 residues. The ends were cut back, 1 base at V and 3 bases at J, with 12 bases in the middle. This TCR came from a woman in her twenties or thirties in good health. The material sequenced was blood. This chain connects TRBV12-3 or TRBV12-4 to TRBJ1-2; possible D gene TRBD1, 6 bases. CDR3 protein: CASSLERGAHYGYTF. As DNA, the CDR3 is TGTGCCAGCAGTTTAGAGCGGGGGGCCCACTATGGCTACACCTTC.